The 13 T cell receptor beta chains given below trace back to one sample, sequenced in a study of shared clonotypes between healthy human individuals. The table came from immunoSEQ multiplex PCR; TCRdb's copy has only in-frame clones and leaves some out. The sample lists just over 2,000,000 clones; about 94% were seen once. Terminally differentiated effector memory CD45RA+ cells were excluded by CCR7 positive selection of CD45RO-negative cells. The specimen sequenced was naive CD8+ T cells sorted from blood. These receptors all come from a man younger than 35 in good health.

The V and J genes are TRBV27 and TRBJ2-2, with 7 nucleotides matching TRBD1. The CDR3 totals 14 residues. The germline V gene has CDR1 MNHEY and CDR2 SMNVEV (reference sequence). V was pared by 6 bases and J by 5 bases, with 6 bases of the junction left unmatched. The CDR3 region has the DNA TGTGCCAGCAGCCCAGCGACAGGGACCGGGGAGCTGTTTTTT. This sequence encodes CASSPATGTGELFF.

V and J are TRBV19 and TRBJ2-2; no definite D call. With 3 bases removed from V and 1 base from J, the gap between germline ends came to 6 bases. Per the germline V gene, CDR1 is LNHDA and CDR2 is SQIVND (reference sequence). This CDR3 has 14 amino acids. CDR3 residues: CASSMWQNTGELFF. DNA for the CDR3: TGTGCCAGTAGTATGTGGCAGAACACCGGGGAGCTGTTTTTT.

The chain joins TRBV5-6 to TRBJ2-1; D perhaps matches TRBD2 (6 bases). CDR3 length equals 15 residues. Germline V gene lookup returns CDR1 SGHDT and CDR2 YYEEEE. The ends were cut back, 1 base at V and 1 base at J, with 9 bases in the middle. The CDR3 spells CASSLREYSYNEQFF. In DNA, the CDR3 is TGTGCCAGCAGCTTGCGGGAGTATTCCTACAATGAGCAGTTCTTC.

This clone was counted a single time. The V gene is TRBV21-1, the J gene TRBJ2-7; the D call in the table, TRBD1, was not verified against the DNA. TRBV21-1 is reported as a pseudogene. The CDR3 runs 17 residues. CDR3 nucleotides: TGTGCCAGCAGCGGACACGACGAGGGACAGGGGCCATACGAGCAGTACTTC. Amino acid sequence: CASSGHDEGQGPYEQYF.

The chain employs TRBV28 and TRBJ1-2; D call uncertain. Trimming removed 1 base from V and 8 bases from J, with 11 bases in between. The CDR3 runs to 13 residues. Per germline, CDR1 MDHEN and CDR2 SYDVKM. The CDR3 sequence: CASSLSTLGGYTF. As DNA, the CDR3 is TGTGCCAGCAGTTTATCCACCCTAGGAGGCTACACCTTC.

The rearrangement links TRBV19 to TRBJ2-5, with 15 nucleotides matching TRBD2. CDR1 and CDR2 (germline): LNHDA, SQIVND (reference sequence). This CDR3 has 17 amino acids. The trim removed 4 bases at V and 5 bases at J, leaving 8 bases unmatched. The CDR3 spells CASSSWTSGRAQETQYF. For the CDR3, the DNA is TGTGCCAGTAGTAGTTGGACTAGCGGGAGGGCCCAGGAGACCCAGTACTTC.

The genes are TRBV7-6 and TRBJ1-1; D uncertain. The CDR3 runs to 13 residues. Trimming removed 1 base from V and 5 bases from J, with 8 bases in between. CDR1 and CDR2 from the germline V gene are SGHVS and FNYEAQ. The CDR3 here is CASSLEVGTEAFF. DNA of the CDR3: TGTGCCAGCAGCTTAGAGGTAGGAACTGAAGCTTTCTTT.

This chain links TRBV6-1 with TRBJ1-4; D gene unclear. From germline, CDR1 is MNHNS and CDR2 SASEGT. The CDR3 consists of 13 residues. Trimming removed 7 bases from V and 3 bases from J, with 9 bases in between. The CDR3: CASMGLSNEKLFF. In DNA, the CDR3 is TGTGCCAGCATGGGCCTCTCTAATGAAAAACTGTTTTTT.

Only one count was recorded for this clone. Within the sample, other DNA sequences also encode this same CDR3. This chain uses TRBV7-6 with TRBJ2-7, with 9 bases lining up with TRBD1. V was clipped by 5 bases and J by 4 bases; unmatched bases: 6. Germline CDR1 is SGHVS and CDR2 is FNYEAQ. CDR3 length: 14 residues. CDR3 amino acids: CASSPGTGLYEQYF. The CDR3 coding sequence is TGTGCCAGCAGCCCCGGGACAGGGTTGTACGAGCAGTACTTC. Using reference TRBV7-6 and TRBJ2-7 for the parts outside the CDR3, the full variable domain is GAGVSQSPRYKVTKRGQDVALRCDPISGHVSLYWYRQALGQGPEFLTYFNYEAQQDKSGLPNDRFSAERPEGSISTLTIQRTEQRDSAMYRCASSPGTGLYEQYFGPGTRLTVT.

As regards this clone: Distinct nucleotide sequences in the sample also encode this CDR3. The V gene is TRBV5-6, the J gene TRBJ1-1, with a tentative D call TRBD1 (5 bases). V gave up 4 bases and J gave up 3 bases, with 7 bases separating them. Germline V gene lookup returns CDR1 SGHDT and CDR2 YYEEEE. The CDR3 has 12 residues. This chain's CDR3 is CASSPGDTEAFF. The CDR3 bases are TGTGCCAGCAGCCCGGGGGACACTGAAGCTTTCTTT.

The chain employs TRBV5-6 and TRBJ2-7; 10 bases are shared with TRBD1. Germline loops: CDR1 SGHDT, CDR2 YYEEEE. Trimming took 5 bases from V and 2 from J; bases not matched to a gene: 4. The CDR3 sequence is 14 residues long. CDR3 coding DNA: TGTGCCAGCAGTTCGGACAGGGGGACCTACGAGCAGTACTTC. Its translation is CASSSDRGTYEQYF.

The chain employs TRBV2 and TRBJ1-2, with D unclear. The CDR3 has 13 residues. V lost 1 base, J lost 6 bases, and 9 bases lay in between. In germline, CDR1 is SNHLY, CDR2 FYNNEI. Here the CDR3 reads CASSEDRGDGYTF. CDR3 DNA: TGTGCCAGCAGTGAAGATCGGGGAGATGGCTACACCTTC.

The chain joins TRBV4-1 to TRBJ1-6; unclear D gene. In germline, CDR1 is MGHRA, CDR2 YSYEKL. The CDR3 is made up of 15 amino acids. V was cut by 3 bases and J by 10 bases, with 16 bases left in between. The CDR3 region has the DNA TGCGCCAGCAGCCACGAGCGGGGAGATTTCTCACCCCTCCACTTT. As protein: CASSHERGDFSPLHF.